The clone carrying this TCR beta chain has at least ten counts. The data are from a study of Graves' ophthalmopathy and Graves' hyperthyroidism. Transcripts of RNA were the source for amplifying TCR beta CDR3 regions. In the first round, RT-PCR was carried out with HTBI primers, and a multiplex PCR formed the second round. TCRdb itself ran the multiplex PCR reads through MiXCR, one entry per CDR3 protein. The table has over a million distinct CDR3 sequences, 35% to 40% seen once. The TCR sequence derives from an adult man with Graves' hyperthyroidism. Sequenced: peripheral blood or thyroid tissue (not recorded which).

CDR3 amino acids: CASTPQGSNQPQHF. The CDR3 DNA is TGTGCCAGTACCCCACAGGGTAGCAATCAGCCCCAGCATTTT. V and J are TRBV19 and TRBJ1-5; D might be TRBD1 (6 bases). The CDR3 sequence is 14 residues long. Germline assignment: CDR1 LNHDA and CDR2 SQIVND (reference sequence). The V end lost 7 bases, the J end lost 0 bases, and 10 bases lay between the germline ends.